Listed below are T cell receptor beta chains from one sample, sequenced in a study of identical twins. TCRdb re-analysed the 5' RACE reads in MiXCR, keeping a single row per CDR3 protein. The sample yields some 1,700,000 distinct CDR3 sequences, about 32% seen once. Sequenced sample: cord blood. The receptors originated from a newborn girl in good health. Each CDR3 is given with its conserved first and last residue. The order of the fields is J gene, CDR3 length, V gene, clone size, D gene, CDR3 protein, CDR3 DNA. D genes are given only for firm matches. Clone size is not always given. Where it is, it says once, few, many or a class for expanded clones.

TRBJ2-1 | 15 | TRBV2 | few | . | CASSQTESSYNEQFF | TGTGCCAGTAGCCAGACCGAGAGCTCCTACAATGAGCAGTTCTTC
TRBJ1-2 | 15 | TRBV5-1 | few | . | CASSLASRQTYGYTF | TGCGCCAGCAGCTTGGCTAGCCGCCAGACTTATGGCTACACCTTC
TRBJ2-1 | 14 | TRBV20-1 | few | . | CSAIVGRRANEQFF | TGCAGTGCTATAGTGGGGAGGAGGGCCAATGAGCAGTTCTTC
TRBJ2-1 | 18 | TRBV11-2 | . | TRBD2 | CASSSGRGSSRRNNEQFF | TGTGCCAGCAGCTCCGGGCGGGGGTCGTCTAGAAGGAACAATGAGCAGTTCTTC
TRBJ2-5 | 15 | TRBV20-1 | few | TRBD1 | CSARDHRGDQETQYF | TGCAGTGCTAGAGATCACAGGGGGGACCAAGAGACCCAGTACTTC
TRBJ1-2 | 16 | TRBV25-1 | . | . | CASSQGSVNTVYGYTF | TGTGCCAGCAGCCAGGGGTCCGTAAACACTGTCTATGGCTACACCTTC
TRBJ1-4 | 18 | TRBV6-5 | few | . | CASSYRIPQGATNEKLFF | TGTGCCAGCAGTTACCGGATCCCACAGGGTGCAACTAATGAAAAACTGTTTTTT
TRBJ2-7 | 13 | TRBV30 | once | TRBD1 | CAARDRATYEQYF | TGTGCCGCCCGGGACAGGGCTACCTACGAGCAGTACTTC
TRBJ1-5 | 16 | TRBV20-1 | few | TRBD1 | CSARDVRRTGGQPQHF | TGCAGTGCTAGAGATGTAAGGAGGACAGGGGGTCAGCCCCAGCATTTT
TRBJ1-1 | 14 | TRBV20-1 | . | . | CSARDWRRGPEAFF | TGCAGTGCTAGAGATTGGCGGAGGGGCCCTGAAGCTTTCTTT
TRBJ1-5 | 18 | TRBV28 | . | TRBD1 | CASSFGPQGGASNQPQHF | TGTGCCAGCAGTTTCGGACCACAGGGGGGGGCTAGCAATCAGCCCCAGCATTTT
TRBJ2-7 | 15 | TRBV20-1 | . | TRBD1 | CSARDRTGVSYEQYF | TGCAGTGCTAGAGACAGGACAGGGGTCTCCTACGAGCAGTACTTC
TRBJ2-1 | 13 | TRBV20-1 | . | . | CSARDGSVYEQFF | TGCAGTGCTAGAGACGGCTCCGTTTACGAGCAGTTCTTC
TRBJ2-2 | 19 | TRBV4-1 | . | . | CASSQDSNWTIRNTGELFF | TGCGCCAGCAGCCAAGATAGTAACTGGACAATACGGAACACCGGGGAGCTGTTTTTT
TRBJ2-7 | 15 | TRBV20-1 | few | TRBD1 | CSATTGGVKLYEQYF | TGCAGTGCTACCACAGGGGGCGTGAAACTTTACGAGCAGTACTTC
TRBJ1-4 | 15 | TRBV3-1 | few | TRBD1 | CASSQQTGSSEKLFF | TGTGCCAGCAGCCAACAGACAGGGTCTAGTGAAAAACTGTTTTTT
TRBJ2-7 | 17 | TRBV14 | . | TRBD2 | CASSQEKVAGSSYEQYF | TGTGCCAGCAGCCAAGAAAAGGTAGCGGGTAGCTCCTACGAGCAGTACTTC
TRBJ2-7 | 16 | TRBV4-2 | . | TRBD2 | CASSFSTRTSGYEQYF | TGTGCCAGCAGCTTCAGCACCAGGACTAGCGGCTACGAGCAGTACTTC
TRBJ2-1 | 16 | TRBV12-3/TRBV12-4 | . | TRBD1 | CASSLYTGEGYNEQFF | TGTGCCAGCAGCCTCTATACAGGGGAAGGCTACAATGAGCAGTTCTTC
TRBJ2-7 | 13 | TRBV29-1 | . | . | CSVDTRDPYEQYF | TGCAGCGTTGATACGCGGGACCCCTACGAGCAGTACTTC
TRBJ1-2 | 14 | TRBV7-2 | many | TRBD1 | CASSLKGQGYGYTF | TGTGCCAGCAGCTTAAAGGGACAGGGGTATGGCTACACCTTC
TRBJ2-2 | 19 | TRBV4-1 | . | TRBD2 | CASSGDLVLAGPNTGELFF | TGCGCCAGCAGTGGCGATCTGGTACTAGCGGGCCCGAACACCGGGGAGCTGTTTTTT
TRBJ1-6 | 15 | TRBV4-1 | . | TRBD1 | CASSRFRTGFSPLHF | TGCGCCAGCAGCCGGTTCCGGACAGGGTTTTCACCCCTCCACTTT
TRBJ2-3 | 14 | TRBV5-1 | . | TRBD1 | CASRPGGSADTQYF | TGCGCCAGCAGGCCAGGGGGCTCGGCGGATACGCAGTATTTT
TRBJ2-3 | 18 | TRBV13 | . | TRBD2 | CASSLGGIAGDSTDTQYF | TGTGCCAGCAGCTTAGGCGGGATAGCGGGGGATAGCACAGATACGCAGTATTTT
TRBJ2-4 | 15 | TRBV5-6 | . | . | CASSPRRGGKNIQYF | TGTGCCAGCAGCCCCCGGAGAGGGGGCAAAAACATTCAGTACTTC
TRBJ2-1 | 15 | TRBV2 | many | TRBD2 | CASSHTSGGYNEQFF | TGTGCCAGCAGCCACACTAGCGGGGGGTACAATGAGCAGTTCTTC
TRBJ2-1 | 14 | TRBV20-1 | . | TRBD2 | CSASSGRIRNEQFF | TGCAGTGCTAGTAGCGGGAGGATTCGCAATGAGCAGTTCTTC
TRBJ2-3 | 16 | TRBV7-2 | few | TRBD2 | CASSLGVAGAPDTQYF | TGTGCCAGCAGCTTAGGGGTAGCGGGAGCGCCAGATACGCAGTATTTT
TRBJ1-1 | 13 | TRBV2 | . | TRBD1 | CASQTGRHTEAFF | TGTGCCAGCCAGACAGGGAGACACACTGAAGCTTTCTTT
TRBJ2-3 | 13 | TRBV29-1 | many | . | CSFLWGLSDTQYF | TGCAGTTTTCTCTGGGGGTTGTCGGATACGCAGTATTTT
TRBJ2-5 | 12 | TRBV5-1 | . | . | CASSREMGAPYF | TGCGCCAGCAGCCGAGAGATGGGGGCCCCGTACTTC
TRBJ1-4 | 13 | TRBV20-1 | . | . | CSAGRGRSEKLFF | TGCAGTGCTGGAAGGGGAAGAAGTGAAAAACTGTTTTTT
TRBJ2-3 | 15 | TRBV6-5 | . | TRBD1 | CAGSRGTAFTDTQYF | TGTGCCGGCAGTCGTGGGACAGCTTTCACAGATACGCAGTATTTT
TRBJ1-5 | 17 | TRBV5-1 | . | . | CASRPAPGYLSNQPQHF | TGCGCCAGCAGACCAGCCCCAGGGTACCTTAGCAATCAGCCCCAGCATTTT
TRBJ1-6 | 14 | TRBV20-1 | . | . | CSARDPWPQTPLHF | TGCAGTGCTAGAGATCCGTGGCCGCAAACACCCCTCCACTTT
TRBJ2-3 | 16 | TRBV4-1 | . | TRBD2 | CASSSASGRPGDTQYF | TGCGCCAGCAGCTCCGCTAGCGGGAGACCCGGGGATACGCAGTATTTT
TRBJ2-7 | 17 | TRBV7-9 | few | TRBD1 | CASSLRDRGPYSYEQYF | TGTGCCAGCAGCTTAAGGGACAGGGGACCATACTCCTACGAGCAGTACTTC
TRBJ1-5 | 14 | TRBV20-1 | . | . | CSARDRRANQPQHF | TGCAGTGCTAGAGATCGGAGGGCCAATCAGCCCCAGCATTTT
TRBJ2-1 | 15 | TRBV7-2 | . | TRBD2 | CASSLDLAGGNEQFF | TGTGCCAGCAGCTTAGATCTAGCGGGAGGAAATGAGCAGTTCTTC
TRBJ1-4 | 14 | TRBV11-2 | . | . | CASSLNRTPEKLFF | TGTGCCAGCAGCTTAAACAGGACGCCTGAAAAACTGTTTTTT
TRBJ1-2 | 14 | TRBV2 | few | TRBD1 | CASRQGGTNYGYTF | TGTGCCAGCAGACAGGGGGGGACTAACTATGGCTACACCTTC
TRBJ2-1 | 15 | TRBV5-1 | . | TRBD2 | CASSSVPSGDNEQFF | TGCGCCAGCAGTTCAGTCCCTAGCGGGGACAATGAGCAGTTCTTC
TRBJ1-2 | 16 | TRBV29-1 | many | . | CSVGILDRPSNYGYTF | TGCAGCGTTGGCATCCTAGACAGACCCTCTAACTATGGCTACACCTTC
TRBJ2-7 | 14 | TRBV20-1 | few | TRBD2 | CSASTSGGPYEQYF | TGCAGTGCTTCGACTAGCGGGGGGCCCTACGAGCAGTACTTC
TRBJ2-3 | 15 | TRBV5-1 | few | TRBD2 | CASGSGGATTDTQYF | TGCGCCAGCGGATCGGGGGGAGCCACCACAGATACGCAGTATTTT
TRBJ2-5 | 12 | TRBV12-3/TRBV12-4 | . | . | CASRSYQETQYF | TGTGCCAGCAGAAGTTACCAAGAGACCCAGTACTTC
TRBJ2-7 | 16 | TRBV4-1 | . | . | CASSQDGAVGSYEQYF | TGCGCCAGCAGCCAAGACGGGGCAGTCGGCTCCTACGAGCAGTACTTC
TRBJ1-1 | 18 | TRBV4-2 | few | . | CASSQDFWRVGTNTEAFF | TGTGCCAGCAGCCAAGATTTCTGGCGAGTAGGCACGAACACTGAAGCTTTCTTT
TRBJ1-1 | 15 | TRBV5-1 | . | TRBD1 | CASSWGTGGNTEAFF | TGCGCCAGCAGCTGGGGGACAGGGGGCAACACTGAAGCTTTCTTT
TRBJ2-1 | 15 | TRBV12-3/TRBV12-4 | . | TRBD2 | CASSLGAGGANEQFF | TGTGCCAGCAGTTTAGGTGCGGGAGGGGCCAATGAGCAGTTCTTC
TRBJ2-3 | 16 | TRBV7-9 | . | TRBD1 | CASSYSDRGSTDTQYF | TGTGCCAGCAGCTACTCAGACAGGGGTAGCACAGATACGCAGTATTTT
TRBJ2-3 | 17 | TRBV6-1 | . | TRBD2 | CASRPGLAGGRQGTQYF | TGTGCCAGCAGGCCCGGACTAGCGGGAGGCCGCCAGGGTACGCAGTATTTT
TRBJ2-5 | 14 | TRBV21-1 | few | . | CASTAGRAQETQYF | TGTGCCAGCACGGCAGGGAGAGCCCAAGAGACCCAGTACTTC
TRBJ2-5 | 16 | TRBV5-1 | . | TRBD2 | CASSLGSGGSKETQYF | TGCGCCAGCAGCTTGGGGAGCGGGGGGTCGAAAGAGACCCAGTACTTC
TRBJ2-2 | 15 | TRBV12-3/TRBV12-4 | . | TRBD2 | CASNGLAGGSGELFF | TGTGCCAGCAACGGACTAGCGGGAGGGAGCGGGGAGCTGTTTTTT
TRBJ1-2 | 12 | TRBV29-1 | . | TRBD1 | CSVQGQGYGYTF | TGCAGCGTCCAGGGACAGGGCTATGGCTACACCTTC
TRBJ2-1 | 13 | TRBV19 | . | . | CASSASLDNEQFF | TGTGCCAGTAGCGCCTCCCTAGACAATGAGCAGTTCTTC
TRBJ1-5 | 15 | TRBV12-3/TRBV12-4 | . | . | CASSLQGTLNQPQHF | TGTGCCAGCAGTTTACAGGGTACCCTCAATCAGCCCCAGCATTTT